The table lists the clone carrying this T cell receptor beta chain with a count of one. Antigen specificity is unknown. This is likely a read error, given that the CDR3 carries no conserved phenylalanine or tryptophan at its end. The source of the blood RNA was unsorted whole blood, and germline DNA was extracted as well. Every patient had chronic HBV infection and was treatment-naive. Blood samples of around 3.7 milliliters were drawn preoperatively. A constant-region primer served to make TCR beta cDNA from about 500 ng total RNA. Employing slightly modified ARM-PCR, three nested multiplex PCR rounds were run, and these gave rise to the TCR beta libraries. Two initial PCR rounds of around 10 cycles each paired TRBV1-TRBV30 forward primers with a C-beta reverse primer. TCRdb passed the multiplex PCR reads through MiXCR, listing each CDR3 protein once. The data contain about 350,000 distinct CDR3 sequences, about 65% of them singletons.

These data originate in a study of tumor-infiltrating lymphocytes in primary liver carcinoma. In the study overall: Sample counts of productive TCRbeta reads spanned roughly 3.65 to 7.13 million; these counts were similar across tissue types.

Notes on the study in general: Researchers did not compare CD4+ and CD8+ repertoires, as samples were bulk unsorted.

CDR3 length: 12 residues. In germline, CDR1 is GTSNPN, CDR2 SVGIG (reference sequence). Trimming took off 3 bases at V and 3 bases at J, with 9 bases between the two ends. Sequencing was performed on peripheral blood. This chain connects TRBV30 to TRBJ2-7; D is unresolved. This TCR was recovered from a man in his forties with primary liver carcinoma and hepatitis B virus infection. This chain's CDR3 is CAWRIDGYEQYL. The CDR3, as DNA: TGTGCCTGGAGGATCGATGGCTACGAGCAGTACTTG.